The source of this T cell receptor beta chain is a study of blood T cell repertoires in COVID-19. Study information: The study drew acute and convalescent COVID-19 samples from the United States, Italy and Spain. Sample material is recorded as cDNA or gDNA derived from T cells, B-cell-depleted T cells, or PBMCs.

In the source study's methods: Amplification of reference gene primers provided the estimated nucleated cell counts. The data were produced by immunoSEQ multiplex PCR, yet TCRdb's version contains in-frame clones alone and is incomplete. V and J calls and clone size are copied from that table; D and trimming were computed from the DNA. Of some 50,000 clones detected, more than 80% appear once; the ten largest clones hold about 2.7%. Germline CDR1 and CDR2: LGHDT and YNNKEL (reference sequence). There are 16 residues in the CDR3. Trimming pared 3 bases from V and 0 bases from J, leaving 12 bases between.

Sample: peripheral blood. This chain links TRBV3-1 (or the pseudogene TRBV3-2) with TRBJ2-4; D possibly corresponds to TRBD1 (5 bases). This clonotype originated in a man older than 75 with acute or convalescent COVID-19. The CDR3 reads CASSHRQILAKNIQYF. The CDR3 DNA follows: TGTGCCAGCAGCCATAGACAGATCTTAGCCAAAAACATTCAGTACTTC.